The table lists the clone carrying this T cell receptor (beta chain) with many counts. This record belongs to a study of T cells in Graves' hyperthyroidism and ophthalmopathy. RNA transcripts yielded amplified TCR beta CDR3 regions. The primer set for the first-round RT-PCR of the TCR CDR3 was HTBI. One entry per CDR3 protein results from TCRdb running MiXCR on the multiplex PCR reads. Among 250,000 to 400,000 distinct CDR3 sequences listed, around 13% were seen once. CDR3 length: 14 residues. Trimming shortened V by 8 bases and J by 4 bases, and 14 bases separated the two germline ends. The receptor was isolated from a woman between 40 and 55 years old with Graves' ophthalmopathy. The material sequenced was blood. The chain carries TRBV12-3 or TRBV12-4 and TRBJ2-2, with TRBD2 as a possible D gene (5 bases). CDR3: CASWLALSTGELFF. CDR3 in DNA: TGTGCCAGCTGGCTAGCTCTCTCCACCGGGGAGCTGTTTTTT.